This T cell receptor (beta chain) was sequenced during a study of T cells in Graves' hyperthyroidism and ophthalmopathy. RNA transcripts provided the source from which TCR beta CDR3 regions were amplified. The HTBI set primed first-round TCR CDR3 RT-PCR. TCRdb analysed the multiplex PCR reads with MiXCR anew, one entry per CDR3 protein. Among more than 650,000 distinct CDR3 sequences listed, around 15% were seen once. CDR3 length: 14 residues. V shed 4 bases and J shed 4 bases, with 10 bases lying between them. Germline CDR1 LGHDT, CDR2 YNNKEL (reference sequence). Fresh peripheral blood, roughly 9.6 ml, was the source of the PBMCs. This clonotype was detected many times. Its antigen is still unknown. Overall study results and limits: Within blood appeared most thyroid clonotypes that had expanded above 0.001.

Sequencing was carried out using blood. The source is a woman under 30 with Graves' hyperthyroidism. The V call is TRBV3-1, the J call TRBJ2-2; D is ambiguous. As DNA, the CDR3 is TGTGCCAGCAGCCCCTGGAAGCGCACCGGGGAGCTGTTTTTT. Protein product: CASSPWKRTGELFF.